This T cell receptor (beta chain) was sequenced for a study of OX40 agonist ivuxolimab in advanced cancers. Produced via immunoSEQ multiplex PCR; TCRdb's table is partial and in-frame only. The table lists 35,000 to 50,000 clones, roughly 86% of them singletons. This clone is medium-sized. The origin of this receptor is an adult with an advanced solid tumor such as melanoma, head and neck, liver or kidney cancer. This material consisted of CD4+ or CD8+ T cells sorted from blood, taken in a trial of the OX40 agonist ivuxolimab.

In DNA, the CDR3 is TGTGCCAGCAGCGGGTTGCTAAACTATGGCTACACCTTC. Its protein product is CASSGLLNYGYTF. The chain combines TRBV7-9 with TRBJ1-2; D gene unclear. With 5 bases removed from V and 2 bases from J, the gap between germline ends came to 9 bases. This CDR3 is 13 amino acids long. The germline gives CDR1 SEHNR, CDR2 FQNEAQ (reference sequence).